The sequence of this T cell receptor beta chain was determined in a study of blood T cell repertoires in COVID-19. Study at large: From the United States, Italy and Spain came samples of acute and convalescent COVID-19. T cells, B-cell-depleted T cells, or PBMCs supplied cDNA or gDNA.

Germline values: CDR1 MDHEN, CDR2 SYDVKM. Germline trimming cut 11 bases from V and 3 bases from J; bases unmatched to any gene: 14. The CDR3 is 15 amino acids. Profiled with immunoSEQ multiplex PCR; TCRdb holds only in-frame clones, not every one. The sample records about 50,000 clones, more than 70% being singletons. This receptor was obtained from a man between 60 and 75 years old with acute or convalescent COVID-19. Sequencing input: peripheral blood. This chain connects TRBV28 to TRBJ2-7, with 9 bases matching TRBD1. DNA of the CDR3: TGTGCCGGTCAAAGCCCCGGACAGGGGAGCTACGAGCAGTACTTC. Protein product: CAGQSPGQGSYEQYF.